Listed below are T cell receptor beta chains from one sample, sequenced in a study of blood T cell repertoires in COVID-19. Assay: immunoSEQ multiplex PCR; the TCRdb copy retains only in-frame clones and omits some. The sample consists of tens of thousands of clones, approximately 90% of them appearing once. The specimen was peripheral blood. These receptors were collected from a human donor with active COVID-19. The donor label of this sample is uncertain. CDR3s include the opening cysteine and the closing phenylalanine or tryptophan. The order of the fields is V gene, D gene, clone size, J gene, CDR3 protein, CDR3 DNA. D genes are given only for firm matches. Some rows have no size entry. The others give once, few or many, or a class for an expanded clone.

v_gene: TRBV27; d_gene: -; abundance: -; j_gene: TRBJ2-3; CDR3aa: CASSESWSGTDTQYF; CDR3nt: TGTGCCAGCAGTGAAAGTTGGTCAGGCACAGATACGCAGTATTTT
v_gene: TRBV19; d_gene: -; abundance: -; j_gene: TRBJ1-5; CDR3aa: CASSIPQGRSQPQHF; CDR3nt: TGTGCCAGTAGTATCCCACAGGGCAGGAGTCAGCCCCAGCATTTT
v_gene: TRBV28; d_gene: TRBD1; abundance: -; j_gene: TRBJ1-1; CDR3aa: CASSPFTGVNTEAFF; CDR3nt: TGTGCCAGCAGTCCGTTTACAGGGGTGAACACTGAAGCTTTCTTT
v_gene: TRBV4-3; d_gene: -; abundance: once; j_gene: TRBJ1-2; CDR3aa: CASSQDPPGSGYTF; CDR3nt: TGCGCCAGCAGCCAAGATCCACCGGGAAGTGGCTACACCTTC
v_gene: TRBV7-9; d_gene: TRBD1; abundance: -; j_gene: TRBJ1-3; CDR3aa: CASSRDREPGNTIYF; CDR3nt: TGTGCCAGCAGCCGCGACAGGGAACCTGGAAACACCATATATTTT
v_gene: TRBV2; d_gene: -; abundance: -; j_gene: TRBJ1-1; CDR3aa: CASSAGLVNTEAFF; CDR3nt: TGTGCCAGCAGTGCGGGACTCGTGAACACTGAAGCTTTCTTT
v_gene: TRBV7-9; d_gene: -; abundance: -; j_gene: TRBJ2-3; CDR3aa: CASSLVGGGTDTQYF; CDR3nt: TGTGCCAGCAGCTTAGTGGGCGGGGGCACAGATACGCAGTATTTT
v_gene: TRBV5-1; d_gene: -; abundance: -; j_gene: TRBJ2-3; CDR3aa: CASSPRQRSTDTQYF; CDR3nt: TGCGCCAGCAGCCCGAGGCAGCGGAGCACAGATACGCAGTATTTT
v_gene: TRBV5-1; d_gene: TRBD1; abundance: once; j_gene: TRBJ2-3; CDR3aa: CASSIRTGGGTDTQYF; CDR3nt: TGCGCCAGCAGCATACGGACAGGGGGAGGCACAGATACGCAGTATTTT
v_gene: TRBV13; d_gene: -; abundance: -; j_gene: TRBJ1-3; CDR3aa: CASAGAGSGNTIYF; CDR3nt: TGTGCCAGCGCGGGGGCAGGGTCAGGAAACACCATATATTTT
v_gene: TRBV14; d_gene: -; abundance: -; j_gene: TRBJ2-3; CDR3aa: CASNRSPSDTQYF; CDR3nt: TGTGCCAGCAACAGAAGCCCATCGGATACGCAGTATTTT
v_gene: TRBV19; d_gene: -; abundance: -; j_gene: TRBJ1-4; CDR3aa: CASRGGGNEKLFF; CDR3nt: TGTGCCAGTAGGGGCGGAGGTAATGAAAAACTGTTTTTT